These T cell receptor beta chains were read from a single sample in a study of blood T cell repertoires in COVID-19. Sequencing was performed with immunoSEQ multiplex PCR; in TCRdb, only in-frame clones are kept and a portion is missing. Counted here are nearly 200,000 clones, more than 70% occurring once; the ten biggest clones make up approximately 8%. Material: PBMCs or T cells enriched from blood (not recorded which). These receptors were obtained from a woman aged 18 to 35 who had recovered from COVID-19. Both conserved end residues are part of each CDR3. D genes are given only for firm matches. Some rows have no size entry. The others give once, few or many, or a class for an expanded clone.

CDR3 DNA: TGTGCCAGCAGTTACGGGTTTGGCTACACCTTC
CDR3 protein: CASSYGFGYTF
clone size: .
V gene: TRBV12-3/TRBV12-4
J gene: TRBJ1-2
D gene: .

CDR3 DNA: TGTGCCAGTGACGGGAGAGGCAATCAGCCCCAGCATTTT
CDR3 protein: CASDGRGNQPQHF
clone size: .
V gene: TRBV19
J gene: TRBJ1-5
D gene: .

CDR3 DNA: TGTGCCAGTAGTATAGTCGGGGACGAGCAGTACTTC
CDR3 protein: CASSIVGDEQYF
clone size: once
V gene: TRBV19
J gene: TRBJ2-7
D gene: .

CDR3 DNA: TGTGCCAGCAGCCGGACGGCCGGGAGCACCGGGGAGCTGTTTTTT
CDR3 protein: CASSRTAGSTGELFF
clone size: .
V gene: TRBV13
J gene: TRBJ2-2
D gene: .

CDR3 DNA: TGTGCCAGCAGCTATGGGACAGTGGGAGAGCTGTTTTTT
CDR3 protein: CASSYGTVGELFF
clone size: .
V gene: TRBV5-6
J gene: TRBJ2-2
D gene: TRBD1

CDR3 DNA: TGTGCCAGCAGTTTCACTACAGGGGGCACTGAAGCTTTCTTT
CDR3 protein: CASSFTTGGTEAFF
clone size: .
V gene: TRBV28
J gene: TRBJ1-1
D gene: TRBD1

CDR3 DNA: TGTGCCAGCAGTCCCGCCGGGAACACTGAAGCTTTCTTT
CDR3 protein: CASSPAGNTEAFF
clone size: .
V gene: TRBV28
J gene: TRBJ1-1
D gene: .

CDR3 DNA: TGTGCCAGCAGGGACAGGCACACCGGGGAGCTGTTTTTT
CDR3 protein: CASRDRHTGELFF
clone size: .
V gene: TRBV21-1
J gene: TRBJ2-2
D gene: .

CDR3 DNA: TGTGCCGTTGATCAGGGTGGATTCAATCAGCCCCAGCATTTT
CDR3 protein: CAVDQGGFNQPQHF
clone size: few
V gene: TRBV21-1
J gene: TRBJ1-5
D gene: .

CDR3 DNA: TGTGCCAGCAGTTACGGAAGTAGGGGAAGTGAAAAACTGTTTTTT
CDR3 protein: CASSYGSRGSEKLFF
clone size: .
V gene: TRBV6-5
J gene: TRBJ1-4
D gene: .

CDR3 DNA: TGTGCCAGCAGCCCGGGACAGGGGAACACTGAAGCTTTCTTT
CDR3 protein: CASSPGQGNTEAFF
clone size: .
V gene: TRBV7-9
J gene: TRBJ1-1
D gene: TRBD1

CDR3 DNA: TGTGCCAGCAGCGTTCGGAGCGGGGGGGAGGTGGATACGCAGTATTTT
CDR3 protein: CASSVRSGGEVDTQYF
clone size: .
V gene: TRBV9
J gene: TRBJ2-3
D gene: TRBD2

CDR3 DNA: TGTGCCAGCAGCGCTGACAGGGTAGAGGTGGACACCATATATTTT
CDR3 protein: CASSADRVEVDTIYF
clone size: .
V gene: TRBV2
J gene: TRBJ1-3
D gene: TRBD1

CDR3 DNA: TGTGCCAGCAGCGTGGGACTTCTTGGGGTTGAGCAGTTCTTC
CDR3 protein: CASSVGLLGVEQFF
clone size: .
V gene: TRBV9
J gene: TRBJ2-1
D gene: .

CDR3 DNA: TGCGCCAGCAGCCAAGATATCGCGCGGGGGGCGGCCAAAAACATTCAGTACTTC
CDR3 protein: CASSQDIARGAAKNIQYF
clone size: .
V gene: TRBV4-1
J gene: TRBJ2-4
D gene: TRBD2

CDR3 DNA: TGTGCCAGCATTCTAGGAGGCGGGGGGGCAGCAGATACGCAGTATTTT
CDR3 protein: CASILGGGGAADTQYF
clone size: .
V gene: TRBV28
J gene: TRBJ2-3
D gene: TRBD2

CDR3 DNA: TGTGCCAGCAGTTCCTTAACTAATGAAAAACTGTTTTTT
CDR3 protein: CASSSLTNEKLFF
clone size: once
V gene: TRBV27
J gene: TRBJ1-4
D gene: .

CDR3 DNA: TGTGCCAGCAGTACAGGACAGGGCGGTCAGCCCCAGCATTTT
CDR3 protein: CASSTGQGGQPQHF
clone size: .
V gene: TRBV28
J gene: TRBJ1-5
D gene: TRBD1

CDR3 DNA: TGTGCCAGCAGTCCGGGACAGGTTAACAATGAGCAGTTCTTC
CDR3 protein: CASSPGQVNNEQFF
clone size: .
V gene: TRBV21-1
J gene: TRBJ2-1
D gene: .

CDR3 DNA: TGCAGCGTTGACAGGGGGCTGGGTGAAGCTTTCTTT
CDR3 protein: CSVDRGLGEAFF
clone size: .
V gene: TRBV29-1
J gene: TRBJ1-1
D gene: TRBD1

CDR3 DNA: TGCGCCAGCAGCCAAGATGGGTGGTTAGCGGGGGACAGCACAGATACGCAGTATTTT
CDR3 protein: CASSQDGWLAGDSTDTQYF
clone size: .
V gene: TRBV4-1
J gene: TRBJ2-3
D gene: TRBD2

CDR3 DNA: TGTGCCAGCAGCGAAAACGCGGGGGCAGCAGGAAACACCATATATTTT
CDR3 protein: CASSENAGAAGNTIYF
clone size: few
V gene: TRBV6-1
J gene: TRBJ1-3
D gene: .

CDR3 DNA: TGTGCCAGCAGCTTTAGACTAGAAACTGAGCAGTTCTTC
CDR3 protein: CASSFRLETEQFF
clone size: .
V gene: TRBV6-4
J gene: TRBJ2-1
D gene: .

CDR3 DNA: TGTGCCAGCAGTCACCCCCTGAGAGACAGGGGTGCCCAGCATTTT
CDR3 protein: CASSHPLRDRGAQHF
clone size: .
V gene: TRBV21-1
J gene: TRBJ1-5
D gene: .

CDR3 DNA: TGCGCCAGCAGCTTTAACAGGGAGTTTTACGAGCAGTACTTC
CDR3 protein: CASSFNREFYEQYF
clone size: .
V gene: TRBV5-1
J gene: TRBJ2-7
D gene: .

CDR3 DNA: TGTGCCAGCAGCTTGGAGAGCAACACTGAAGCTTTCTTT
CDR3 protein: CASSLESNTEAFF
clone size: once
V gene: TRBV7-2
J gene: TRBJ1-1
D gene: .

CDR3 DNA: TGTGCCAGCAGTGATGTCCCAGGGGCTCTGCAGTACTTC
CDR3 protein: CASSDVPGALQYF
clone size: .
V gene: TRBV6-4
J gene: TRBJ2-7
D gene: .

CDR3 DNA: TGTGCCAGCAGCCGGGACATCTATGGCTACACCTTC
CDR3 protein: CASSRDIYGYTF
clone size: many
V gene: TRBV7-9
J gene: TRBJ1-2
D gene: .

CDR3 DNA: TGCGCCAGCAGCTATGAACCCCCGGGACACCGGGTCTACGAGCAGTACTTC
CDR3 protein: CASSYEPPGHRVYEQYF
clone size: few
V gene: TRBV5-1
J gene: TRBJ2-7
D gene: .

CDR3 DNA: TGTGCCAGCAGCCAAAACAGAGCTGAAGCTTTCTTT
CDR3 protein: CASSQNRAEAFF
clone size: .
V gene: TRBV4-2
J gene: TRBJ1-1
D gene: .

CDR3 DNA: TGTGCCAGCAGCTTTGGGTATCTAGCGGGGGGGCAAGAGACCCAGTACTTC
CDR3 protein: CASSFGYLAGGQETQYF
clone size: .
V gene: TRBV5-6
J gene: TRBJ2-5
D gene: TRBD2

CDR3 DNA: TGTGCCAGCAGCCCCTTAACCCGGCTCGGGGTATATGGCTACACCTTC
CDR3 protein: CASSPLTRLGVYGYTF
clone size: .
V gene: TRBV7-2
J gene: TRBJ1-2
D gene: .

CDR3 DNA: TGTGCAAGTCGCCTCGGACAGACACTTGGGGACGAGCAGTACTTC
CDR3 protein: CASRLGQTLGDEQYF
clone size: .
V gene: TRBV12-2
J gene: TRBJ2-7
D gene: .

CDR3 DNA: TGCGCCAGCAGCTTGGGGACTAGTGTCCAAGAGACCCAGTACTTC
CDR3 protein: CASSLGTSVQETQYF
clone size: .
V gene: TRBV5-1
J gene: TRBJ2-5
D gene: TRBD2

CDR3 DNA: TGCGCCAGCAGGGCAGGGGCAAATGAAAAACTGTTTTTT
CDR3 protein: CASRAGANEKLFF
clone size: .
V gene: TRBV5-1
J gene: TRBJ1-4
D gene: .

CDR3 DNA: TGTGCCAGCAGCGTACTTCTCCAGGGGGGTCAGCATTTT
CDR3 protein: CASSVLLQGGQHF
clone size: .
V gene: TRBV2
J gene: TRBJ1-5
D gene: TRBD1

CDR3 DNA: TGTGCCAGCAGAGAGGACAGTACCGCCTCTGGAAACACCATATATTTT
CDR3 protein: CASREDSTASGNTIYF
clone size: .
V gene: TRBV2
J gene: TRBJ1-3
D gene: .

CDR3 DNA: TGTGCCAGCAGCTCACCGCTACTGAGGGAGCAGTACTTC
CDR3 protein: CASSSPLLREQYF
clone size: .
V gene: TRBV7-9
J gene: TRBJ2-7
D gene: .

CDR3 DNA: TGTGCCAGCAGCGTAGCGCAGGGGAAAACTAATGAAAAACTGTTTTTT
CDR3 protein: CASSVAQGKTNEKLFF
clone size: .
V gene: TRBV9
J gene: TRBJ1-4
D gene: .

CDR3 DNA: TGTGCCAGCACCCGGGACAGGGGAGGCGGGGAGCTGTTTTTT
CDR3 protein: CASTRDRGGGELFF
clone size: .
V gene: TRBV2
J gene: TRBJ2-2
D gene: TRBD1

CDR3 DNA: TGTGCCATCAGTTCGGGACTAGCCACAGATACGCAGTATTTT
CDR3 protein: CAISSGLATDTQYF
clone size: .
V gene: TRBV10-3
J gene: TRBJ2-3
D gene: TRBD2

CDR3 DNA: TGTGCCTGTTCAGGACAGAGCAATCAGCCCCAGCATTTT
CDR3 protein: CACSGQSNQPQHF
clone size: .
V gene: TRBV19
J gene: TRBJ1-5
D gene: .

CDR3 DNA: TGTGCCAGCAGGATCGGGACACAGCAGTTCTTC
CDR3 protein: CASRIGTQQFF
clone size: .
V gene: TRBV27
J gene: TRBJ2-1
D gene: .

CDR3 DNA: TGTGCCAGCAGTCCTTTATCGTTAGCGGGGGGCGTATTATACGAGCAGTACTTC
CDR3 protein: CASSPLSLAGGVLYEQYF
clone size: .
V gene: TRBV27
J gene: TRBJ2-7
D gene: TRBD2

CDR3 DNA: TGTGCCAGCAGTGAAAGTGAGGGAGGATACTATGGCTACACCTTC
CDR3 protein: CASSESEGGYYGYTF
clone size: .
V gene: TRBV6-1
J gene: TRBJ1-2
D gene: .

CDR3 DNA: TGTGCCAGCAGCCAATTGGACAGGGAAAGGTACGAGCAGTACTTC
CDR3 protein: CASSQLDRERYEQYF
clone size: .
V gene: TRBV4-2
J gene: TRBJ2-7
D gene: TRBD1

CDR3 DNA: TGTGCCAGCAGTCTCGAAGCCACAGGCTCCTACGAGCAGTACTTC
CDR3 protein: CASSLEATGSYEQYF
clone size: .
V gene: TRBV6-6
J gene: TRBJ2-7
D gene: .

CDR3 DNA: TGCACCAGCACGGGACAGGGGCCATACGAGCAGTACTTC
CDR3 protein: CTSTGQGPYEQYF
clone size: .
V gene: TRBV1
J gene: TRBJ2-7
D gene: .

CDR3 DNA: TGTGCCAGCAGCAAACCGGGACAGCTCCTCTATGGCTACACCTTC
CDR3 protein: CASSKPGQLLYGYTF
clone size: .
V gene: TRBV28
J gene: TRBJ1-2
D gene: TRBD1

CDR3 DNA: TGTGCCAGCAGCCTGGATGGAGCCTACAATGAGCAGTTCTTC
CDR3 protein: CASSLDGAYNEQFF
clone size: .
V gene: TRBV3-1/TRBV3-2
J gene: TRBJ2-1
D gene: .

CDR3 DNA: TGTGCCAGCAGCGTATCCTTCGGGTTGGTGAACACTGAAGCTTTCTTT
CDR3 protein: CASSVSFGLVNTEAFF
clone size: .
V gene: TRBV9
J gene: TRBJ1-1
D gene: .

CDR3 DNA: TGTGCCAGCAGCTTAGGAGGGCGGGAAAAACTGTTTTTT
CDR3 protein: CASSLGGREKLFF
clone size: .
V gene: TRBV7-9
J gene: TRBJ1-4
D gene: .

CDR3 DNA: TGTGCCAGCAGTCAGACAGGTGCCTCTGGAAACACCATATATTTT
CDR3 protein: CASSQTGASGNTIYF
clone size: .
V gene: TRBV6-5
J gene: TRBJ1-3
D gene: .